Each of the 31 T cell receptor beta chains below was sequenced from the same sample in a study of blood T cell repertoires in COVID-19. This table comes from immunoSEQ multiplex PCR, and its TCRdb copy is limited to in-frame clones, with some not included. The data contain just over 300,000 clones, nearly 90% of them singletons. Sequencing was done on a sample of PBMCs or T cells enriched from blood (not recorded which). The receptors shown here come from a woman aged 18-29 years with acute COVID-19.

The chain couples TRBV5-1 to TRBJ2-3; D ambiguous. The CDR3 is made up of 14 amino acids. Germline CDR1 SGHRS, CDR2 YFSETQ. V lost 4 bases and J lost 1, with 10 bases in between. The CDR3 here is CASSTLPRTDTQYF. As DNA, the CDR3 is TGCGCCAGCAGCACCCTACCCCGCACAGATACGCAGTATTTT.

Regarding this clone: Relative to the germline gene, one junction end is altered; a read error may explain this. CDR3 nucleotides: TGTGCTAGCAGAGGCAGGGGCGCGGCTAATGAAAAACTGTTTTTT. This gives the protein CASRGRGAANEKLFF. The chain combines TRBV7-7 with TRBJ1-4, with D tentatively TRBD1 (6 bases). CDR1 is SSHAT and CDR2 is FNYEAQ in the germline V gene (reference sequence). This CDR3 has 15 residues.

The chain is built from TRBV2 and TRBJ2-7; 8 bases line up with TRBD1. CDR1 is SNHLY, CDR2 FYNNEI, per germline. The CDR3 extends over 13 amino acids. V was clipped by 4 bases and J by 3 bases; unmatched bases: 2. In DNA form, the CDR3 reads TGTGCCAGCAGTGCTGACAGGGGCTACGAGCAGTACTTC. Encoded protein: CASSADRGYEQYF.

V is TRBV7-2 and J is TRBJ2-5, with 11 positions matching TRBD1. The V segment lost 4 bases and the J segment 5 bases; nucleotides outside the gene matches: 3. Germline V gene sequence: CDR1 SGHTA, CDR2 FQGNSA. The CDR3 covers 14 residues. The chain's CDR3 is CASSWTGGGETQYF. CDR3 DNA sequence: TGTGCCAGCAGCTGGACAGGGGGCGGGGAGACCCAGTACTTC.

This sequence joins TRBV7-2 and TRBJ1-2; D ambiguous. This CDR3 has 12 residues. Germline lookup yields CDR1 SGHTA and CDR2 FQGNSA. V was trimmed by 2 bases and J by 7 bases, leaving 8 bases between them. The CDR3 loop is CASSLLRGGYTF. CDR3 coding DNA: TGTGCCAGCAGCTTACTCCGGGGTGGCTACACCTTC.

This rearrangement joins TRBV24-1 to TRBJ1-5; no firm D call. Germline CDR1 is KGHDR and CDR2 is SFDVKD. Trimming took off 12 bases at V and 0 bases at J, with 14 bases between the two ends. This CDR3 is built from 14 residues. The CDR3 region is CAAEKTDSNQPQHF. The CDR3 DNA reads TGTGCCGCGGAAAAGACGGATAGCAATCAGCCCCAGCATTTT.

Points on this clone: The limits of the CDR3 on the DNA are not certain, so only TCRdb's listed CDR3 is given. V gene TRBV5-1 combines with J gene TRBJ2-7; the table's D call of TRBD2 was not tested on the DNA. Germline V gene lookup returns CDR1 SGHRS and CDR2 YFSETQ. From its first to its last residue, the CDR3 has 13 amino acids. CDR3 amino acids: CASSFGAGVEQYF.

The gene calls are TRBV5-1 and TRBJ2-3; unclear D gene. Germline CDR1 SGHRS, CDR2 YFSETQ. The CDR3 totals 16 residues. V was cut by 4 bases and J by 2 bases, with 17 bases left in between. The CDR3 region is CASSLGAAALTDTQYF. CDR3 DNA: TGCGCCAGCAGCCTGGGCGCGGCGGCACTCACAGATACGCAGTATTTT.

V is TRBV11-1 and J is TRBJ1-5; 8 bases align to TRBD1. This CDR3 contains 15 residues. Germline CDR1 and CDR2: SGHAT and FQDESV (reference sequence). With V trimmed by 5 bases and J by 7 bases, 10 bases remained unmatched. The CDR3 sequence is CASSPRTGRKQPQHF. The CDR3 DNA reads TGTGCCAGCAGCCCCCGGACAGGGAGAAAACAGCCCCAGCATTTT.

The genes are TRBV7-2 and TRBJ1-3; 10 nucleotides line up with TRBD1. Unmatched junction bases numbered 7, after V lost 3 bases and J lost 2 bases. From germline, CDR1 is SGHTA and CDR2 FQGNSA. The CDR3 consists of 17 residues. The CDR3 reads CASSLSRDRGAGNTIYF. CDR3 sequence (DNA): TGTGCCAGCAGCTTGAGCCGGGACAGGGGCGCTGGAAACACCATATATTTT.

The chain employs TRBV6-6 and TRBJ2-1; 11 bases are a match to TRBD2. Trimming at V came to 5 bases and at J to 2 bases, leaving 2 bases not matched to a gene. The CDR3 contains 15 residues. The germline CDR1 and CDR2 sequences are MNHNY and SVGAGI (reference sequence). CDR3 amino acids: CASSVSGRAYNEQFF. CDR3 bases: TGTGCCAGCAGTGTTAGCGGGAGGGCCTACAATGAGCAGTTCTTC.

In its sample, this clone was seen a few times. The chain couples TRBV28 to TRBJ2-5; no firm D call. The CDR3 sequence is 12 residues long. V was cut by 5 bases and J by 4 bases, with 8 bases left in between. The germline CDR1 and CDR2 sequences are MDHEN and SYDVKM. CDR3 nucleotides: TGTGCCAGCAGTCCCCCGGGAGAGACCCAGTACTTC. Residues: CASSPPGETQYF.

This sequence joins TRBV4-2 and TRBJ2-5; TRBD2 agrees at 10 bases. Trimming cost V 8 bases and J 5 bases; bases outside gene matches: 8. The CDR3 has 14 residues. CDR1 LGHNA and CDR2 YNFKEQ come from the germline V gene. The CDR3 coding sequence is TGTGCCAGCCATAGCGGGAGGCCCGCGGAGACCCAGTACTTC. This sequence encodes CASHSGRPAETQYF.

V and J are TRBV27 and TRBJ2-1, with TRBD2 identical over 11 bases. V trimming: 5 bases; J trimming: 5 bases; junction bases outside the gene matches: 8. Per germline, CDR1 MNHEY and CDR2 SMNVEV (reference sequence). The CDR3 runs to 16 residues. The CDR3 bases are TGTGCCAGCAGTCGATCTAGCGGGAGGACGAACAATGAGCAGTTCTTC. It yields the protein CASSRSSGRTNNEQFF.

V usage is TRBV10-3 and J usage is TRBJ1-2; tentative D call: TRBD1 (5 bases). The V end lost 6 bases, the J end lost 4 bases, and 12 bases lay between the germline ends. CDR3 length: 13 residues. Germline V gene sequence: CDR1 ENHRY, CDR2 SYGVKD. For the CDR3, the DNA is TGTGCCATCAGCGAACGGGGGGGCTATGGCTACACCTTC. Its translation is CAISERGGYGYTF.

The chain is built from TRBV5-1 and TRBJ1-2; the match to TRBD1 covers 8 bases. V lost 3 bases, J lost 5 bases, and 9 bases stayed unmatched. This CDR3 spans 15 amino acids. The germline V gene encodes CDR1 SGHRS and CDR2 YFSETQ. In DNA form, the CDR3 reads TGCGCCAGCAGCTCCGCTACAGGGGGTGGGTATGGCTACACCTTC. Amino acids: CASSSATGGGYGYTF.

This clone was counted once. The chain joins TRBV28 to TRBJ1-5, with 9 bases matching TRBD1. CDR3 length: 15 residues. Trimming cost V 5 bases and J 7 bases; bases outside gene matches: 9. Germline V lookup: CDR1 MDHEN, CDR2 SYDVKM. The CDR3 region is CASSIRDREAQPQHF. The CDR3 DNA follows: TGTGCCAGCAGTATCCGGGACAGGGAGGCCCAGCCCCAGCATTTT. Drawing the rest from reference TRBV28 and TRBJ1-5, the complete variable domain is DVKVTQSSRYLVKRTGEKVFLECVQDMDHENMFWYRQDPGLGLRLIYFSYDVKMKEKGDIPEGYSVSREKKERFSLILESASTNQTSMYLCASSIRDREAQPQHFGDGTRLSIL.

The CDR3 reads CASSKAAEDRGDEAFF. The CDR3 bases are TGTGCCAGCAGCAAAGCCGCTGAGGACAGGGGAGATGAAGCTTTCTTT. This chain links TRBV21-1 with TRBJ1-1; the table assigns TRBD1, which was not confirmed against the DNA. TRBV21-1 is reported as a pseudogene. This CDR3 contains 16 residues.

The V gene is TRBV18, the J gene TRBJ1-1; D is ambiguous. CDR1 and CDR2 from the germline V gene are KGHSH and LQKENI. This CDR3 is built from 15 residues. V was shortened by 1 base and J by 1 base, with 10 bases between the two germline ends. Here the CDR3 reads CASSPQDGRNTEAFF. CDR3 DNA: TGTGCCAGCTCACCACAGGACGGGAGGAACACTGAAGCTTTCTTT.

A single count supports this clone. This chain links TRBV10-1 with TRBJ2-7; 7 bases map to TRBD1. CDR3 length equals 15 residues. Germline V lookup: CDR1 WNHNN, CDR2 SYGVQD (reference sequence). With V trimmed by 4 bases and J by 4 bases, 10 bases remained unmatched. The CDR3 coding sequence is TGCGCCAGCAGTGTCCCACTAGGGGGCTCGTACGAGCAGTACTTC. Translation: CASSVPLGGSYEQYF.

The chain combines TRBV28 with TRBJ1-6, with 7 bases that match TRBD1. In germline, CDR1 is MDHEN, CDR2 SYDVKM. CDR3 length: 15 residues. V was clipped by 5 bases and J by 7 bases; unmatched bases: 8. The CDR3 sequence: CASSGSTGKNSPLHF. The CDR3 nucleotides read TGTGCCAGCAGTGGCTCGACAGGGAAGAATTCACCCCTCCACTTT.

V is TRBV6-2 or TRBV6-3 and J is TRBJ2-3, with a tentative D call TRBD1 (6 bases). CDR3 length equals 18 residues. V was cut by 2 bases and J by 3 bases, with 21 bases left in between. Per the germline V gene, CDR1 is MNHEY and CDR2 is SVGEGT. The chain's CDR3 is CASSYGIIQGRATDTQYF. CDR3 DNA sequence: TGTGCCAGCAGTTACGGGATAATACAGGGAAGAGCAACAGATACGCAGTATTTT.

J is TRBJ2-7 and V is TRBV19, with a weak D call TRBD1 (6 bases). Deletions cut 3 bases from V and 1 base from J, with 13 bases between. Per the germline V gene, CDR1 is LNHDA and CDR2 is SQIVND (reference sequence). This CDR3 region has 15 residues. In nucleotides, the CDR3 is TGTGCCAGTAGTATTACAGGGAAGAGTTCCTACGAGCAGTACTTC. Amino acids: CASSITGKSSYEQYF. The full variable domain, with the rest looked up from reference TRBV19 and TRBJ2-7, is DGGITQSPKYLFRKEGQNVTLSCEQNLNHDAMYWYRQDPGQGLRLIYYSQIVNDFQKGDIAEGYSVSREKKESFPLTVTSAQKNPTAFYLCASSITGKSSYEQYFGPGTRLTVT.

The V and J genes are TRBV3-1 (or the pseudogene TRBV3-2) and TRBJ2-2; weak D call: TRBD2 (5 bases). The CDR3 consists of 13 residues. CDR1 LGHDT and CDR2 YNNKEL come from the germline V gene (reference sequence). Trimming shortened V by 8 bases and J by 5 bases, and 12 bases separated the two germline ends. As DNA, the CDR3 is TGTGCCAGCGGGAGAACAGCGACCGGGGAGCTGTTTTTT. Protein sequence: CASGRTATGELFF.

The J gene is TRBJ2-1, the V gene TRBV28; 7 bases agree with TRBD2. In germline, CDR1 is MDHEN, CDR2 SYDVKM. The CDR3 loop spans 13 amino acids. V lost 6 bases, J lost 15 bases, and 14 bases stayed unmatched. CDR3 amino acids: CASSPGDGGSLFF. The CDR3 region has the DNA TGTGCCAGCAGCCCCGGGGATGGCGGGAGTCTGTTCTTC.

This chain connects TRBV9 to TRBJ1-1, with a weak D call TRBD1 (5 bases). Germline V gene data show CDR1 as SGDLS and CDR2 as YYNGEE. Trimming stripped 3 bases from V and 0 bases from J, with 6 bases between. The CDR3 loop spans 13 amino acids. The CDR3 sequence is CASSEQVNTEAFF. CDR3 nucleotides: TGTGCCAGCAGCGAACAGGTGAACACTGAAGCTTTCTTT.

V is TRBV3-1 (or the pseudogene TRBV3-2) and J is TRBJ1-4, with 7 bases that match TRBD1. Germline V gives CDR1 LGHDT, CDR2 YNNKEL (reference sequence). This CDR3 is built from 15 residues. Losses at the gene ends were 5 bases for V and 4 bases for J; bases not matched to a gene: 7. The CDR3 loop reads CASSVPGQLNEKLFF. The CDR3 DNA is TGTGCCAGCAGCGTGCCGGGACAGCTTAATGAAAAACTGTTTTTT.

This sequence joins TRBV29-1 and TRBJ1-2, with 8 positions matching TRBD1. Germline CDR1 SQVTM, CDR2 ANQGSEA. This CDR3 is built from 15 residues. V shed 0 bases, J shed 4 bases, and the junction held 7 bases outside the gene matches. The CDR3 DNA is TGCAGCGTTGAAGATCCCAGGGGGCGGGGCTATGGCTACACCTTC. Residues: CSVEDPRGRGYGYTF.

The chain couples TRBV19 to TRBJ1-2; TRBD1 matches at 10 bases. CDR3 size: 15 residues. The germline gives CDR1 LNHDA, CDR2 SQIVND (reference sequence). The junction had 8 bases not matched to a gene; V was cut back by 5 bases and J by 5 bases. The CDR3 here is CASSPGQGKPYGYTF. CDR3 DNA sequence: TGTGCCAGTAGTCCGGGACAGGGGAAACCTTATGGCTACACCTTC. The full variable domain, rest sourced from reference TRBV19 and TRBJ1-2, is DGGITQSPKYLFRKEGQNVTLSCEQNLNHDAMYWYRQDPGQGLRLIYYSQIVNDFQKGDIAEGYSVSREKKESFPLTVTSAQKNPTAFYLCASSPGQGKPYGYTFGSGTRLTVV.

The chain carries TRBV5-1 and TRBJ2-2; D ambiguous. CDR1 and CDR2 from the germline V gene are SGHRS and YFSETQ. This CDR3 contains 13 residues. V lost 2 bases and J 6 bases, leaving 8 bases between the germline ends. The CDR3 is CASSFLRAGELFF. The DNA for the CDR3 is TGCGCCAGCAGCTTCCTACGGGCCGGGGAGCTGTTTTTT.

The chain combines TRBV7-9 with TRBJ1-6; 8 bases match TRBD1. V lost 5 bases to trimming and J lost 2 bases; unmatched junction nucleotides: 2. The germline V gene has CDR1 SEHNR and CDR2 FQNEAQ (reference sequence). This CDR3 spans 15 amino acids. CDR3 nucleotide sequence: TGTGCCAGCAGCCCAGGGGGCGCCTATAATTCACCCCTCCACTTT. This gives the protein CASSPGGAYNSPLHF.